This paragraph covers one T cell receptor (beta chain) sequence. The V end was cut by 2 bases, the J end by 0 bases, with 14 bases between. The CDR3 spans 17 residues. Germline V gene sequence: CDR1 LNHDA, CDR2 SQIVND (reference sequence). Data came from immunoSEQ multiplex PCR; TCRdb stores just in-frame clones and leaves some out. The sample records fewer than 85,000 clones, around 94% being singletons. The data stem from a study of cytomegalovirus exposure and HLA in healthy donors. Sequencing used PBMCs. The receptor was isolated from a woman aged 18-29 years in good health and CMV-seronegative. This chain connects TRBV19 to TRBJ1-5; D is undetermined. CDR3 in amino acids: CASSILSGGYSNQPQHF. The CDR3, as DNA: TGTGCCAGTAGTATACTTTCGGGAGGTTATAGCAATCAGCCCCAGCATTTT.